This T cell receptor (beta chain) was found in a study of cytomegalovirus exposure and HLA in healthy donors. Study results and limitations: Accurate prediction of most subjects' HLA-A and HLA-B alleles from TCR beta sequences was reported. There were a few CMV-associated chains whose specificity for CMV antigens was confirmed in vitro.

The CDR3 has 12 amino acids. Germline lookup yields CDR1 SEHNR and CDR2 FQNEAQ (reference sequence). Regarding this clone: Antigen: not known. An end of the junction differs from the germline gene, which may be a read error.

13 Jbeta primers and 60 Vbeta primers were used for the PCR. Methods used by the authors: A later analysis tallied roughly 77 million unique TCR beta chains, around 10 million of them shared. Here immunoSEQ multiplex PCR was the method, and the copy in TCRdb shows in-frame clones only, minus some. D and trimming were read from the DNA, whereas the V and J calls and clone size are those reported in that table. The sample holds 210,000 or so clones, approximately 81% seen once. This sequence joins TRBV7-9 and TRBJ1-1, with D perhaps matching TRBD1 (5 bases). Source material: PBMCs. The TCR comes from a girl aged 2 to 9 in good health and CMV-seronegative. The CDR3 coding sequence is TGTTCCAGCAGCCCGAAAGACAGTGAAGCTTTCTTT. It specifies CSSSPKDSEAFF.